A single sample gave rise to the 29 T cell receptor beta chains below, sequenced in a study of neoadjuvant anti-PD-1 for oral cavity cancer (dated by TCRdb to about 2021). The label giving this sample's time point can be read as: before neoadjuvant nivolumab. The library was obtained by the immunoSEQ multiplex PCR assay. What TCRdb holds here is the immuneACCESS table cut down to in-frame rearrangements. Part of the clones is not present; checked against another copy, under half of the missing clones reflect an unresolved V gene, and the others are unexplained. The sample records over 80,000 clones, 84% of which are singletons. The ten largest clones represent about 3.4% of the sample. Sequencing was performed on PBMCs, taken before nivolumab (anti-PD-1) treatment. Receptor source: a person aged 35 to 85 with oral cavity squamous cell carcinoma.

The chain employs TRBV2 and TRBJ2-1, with D unclear. Germline CDR1 SNHLY, CDR2 FYNNEI. Trimming removed 10 bases from V and 6 bases from J, with 10 bases in between. The CDR3 loop spans 11 amino acids. The CDR3 reads CATTPFNEQFF. CDR3 coding DNA: TGTGCCACGACCCCATTCAATGAGCAGTTCTTC.

The chain employs TRBV10-3 and TRBJ2-7, with TRBD1 identical over 8 bases. Trimming removed 4 bases from V and 2 bases from J; junction bases left unmatched: 4. From germline, CDR1 is ENHRY and CDR2 SYGVKD. This CDR3 has 14 residues. As DNA, the CDR3 is TGTGCCATCAGTGGGACAGGGTCGGCCTACGAGCAGTACTTC. The encoded protein is CAISGTGSAYEQYF.

The CDR3 coding sequence is TGTGCCAGCAGGCGCCAGGTTGGCTACACCTTC. Its protein product is CASRRQVGYTF. This rearrangement joins TRBV28 to TRBJ1-2; no clear D gene. The V end lost 6 bases, the J end lost 7 bases, and 9 bases lay between the germline ends. The CDR3 covers 11 residues. Germline V gene lookup returns CDR1 MDHEN and CDR2 SYDVKM.

This clone was observed a single time. The chain has TRBV6-1 and TRBJ2-2, with D hard to call. The V gene's germline CDR1 is MNHNS and CDR2 SASEGT. V was clipped by 3 bases and J by 0 bases, with 8 bases between them. The CDR3 has 15 residues. The CDR3 spells CASSDARPNTGELFF. In DNA form, the CDR3 reads TGTGCCAGCAGTGATGCACGACCGAACACCGGGGAGCTGTTTTTT.

CDR3 coding DNA: TGTGCCAGCAGTGGGGTCCGGGATCGCTACAATGAGCAGTTCTTC. Translating it yields CASSGVRDRYNEQFF. The chain carries TRBV25-1 and TRBJ2-1; D might be TRBD2 (5 bases). Per germline, CDR1 MGHDK and CDR2 SYGVNS. The CDR3 is 15 residues long. V was clipped by 4 bases and J by 3 bases, with 13 bases between them.

The chain links TRBV7-3 to TRBJ2-7, with D possibly being TRBD2 (5 bases). V was pared by 2 bases and J by 5 bases, with 16 bases between. The V gene's germline CDR1 is SGHTA and CDR2 FQGTGA. This CDR3 is built from 15 residues. CDR3 sequence: CASSLLGSGIHEQYF. The CDR3 region has the DNA TGTGCCAGCAGCTTATTGGGGTCCGGGATCCACGAGCAGTACTTC.

This rearrangement joins TRBV7-9 to TRBJ1-3, with a possible D match to TRBD1 (5 bases). The CDR3 extends over 14 amino acids. Germline V CDR1 and CDR2: SEHNR, FQNEAQ (reference sequence). With 11 bases removed from V and 0 bases from J, the gap between germline ends came to 14 bases. Written as DNA, the CDR3 is TGTGCCGGGGACGCTTTTTCCTCTGGAAACACCATATATTTT. Translated: CAGDAFSSGNTIYF.

The chain combines TRBV7-8 with TRBJ2-7; the D is unclear. The germline V gene has CDR1 SGHVS and CDR2 FQNEAQ. This CDR3 is built from 14 residues. V was cut by 0 bases and J by 8 bases, with 14 bases left in between. CDR3 DNA sequence: TGTGCCAGCAGCTTAGCATCGTCAGATGGGAAGCAGTACTTC. Translated, it gives CASSLASSDGKQYF.

The J gene is TRBJ2-1, the V gene TRBV2; D is perhaps TRBD2 (6 bases). Trimming removed 4 bases from V and 7 bases from J, with 14 bases in between. From germline, CDR1 is SNHLY and CDR2 FYNNEI. The CDR3 covers 14 residues. The CDR3 loop is CASSVLYGSNEQFF. CDR3 DNA: TGTGCCAGCAGTGTTCTCTACGGGAGTAATGAGCAGTTCTTC.

V usage is TRBV6-6 and J usage is TRBJ2-7, with TRBD1 as a possible D gene (7 bases). This CDR3 contains 14 residues. Germline CDR1 and CDR2: MNHNY and SVGAGI (reference sequence). With 6 bases removed from V and 6 bases from J, the gap between germline ends came to 18 bases. The CDR3 DNA is TGTGCCAGCAGGGAGGGACAGCAATACGTCGAGCAGTACTTC. Translation gives CASREGQQYVEQYF.

This chain joins TRBV12-5 and TRBJ1-1; D gene ambiguous. CDR3 length: 14 amino acids. Germline CDR1 and CDR2: LGHNT and FRNRAP. Trimming removed 7 bases at V and 1 base at J, with 13 bases between. CDR3 amino acids: CASALVGRNTEAFF. The CDR3, as DNA: TGTGCTAGTGCCCTGGTTGGCAGGAACACTGAAGCTTTCTTT.

The V and J genes are TRBV5-1 and TRBJ1-1; the D gene is possibly TRBD1 (6 bases). V was clipped by 3 bases and J by 3 bases, with 18 bases between them. CDR1 is SGHRS, CDR2 YFSETQ, per germline. This CDR3 comprises 16 residues. This CDR3 reads CASSWTEGERHTEAFF. CDR3 nucleotide sequence: TGCGCCAGCAGCTGGACAGAAGGGGAAAGGCACACTGAAGCTTTCTTT.

The chain links TRBV6-1 to TRBJ2-1, with 9 bases aligning to TRBD2. The germline V gene has CDR1 MNHNS and CDR2 SASEGT. This CDR3 spans 16 amino acids. Trimming took 0 bases from V and 3 from J; bases not matched to a gene: 3. CDR3 bases: TGTGCCAGCAGTGAAGCGGTTAGCGGGAGCTACAATGAGCAGTTCTTC. Its translation is CASSEAVSGSYNEQFF.

The chain is built from TRBV5-1 and TRBJ2-6; D perhaps matches TRBD2 (6 bases). The V gene lost 3 bases and the J gene lost 2 bases, with 9 bases spanning the gap. This CDR3 comprises 15 residues. Germline V CDR1 and CDR2: SGHRS, YFSETQ. CDR3 bases: TGCGCCAGCAGCTCTGGGGGGACTGGGGCCAACGTCCTGACTTTC. As protein: CASSSGGTGANVLTF.

The chain couples TRBV29-1 to TRBJ1-2; 7 nucleotides line up with TRBD1. Germline lookup yields CDR1 SQVTM and CDR2 ANQGSEA. This CDR3 spans 13 amino acids. The ends lost 0 bases at V and 4 bases at J; junction bases unmatched: 2. The CDR3 DNA follows: TGCAGCGTTGAAGAGGGACAGTTCTATGGCTACACCTTC. Amino acid sequence: CSVEEGQFYGYTF. The full variable domain, in which reference TRBV29-1 and TRBJ1-2 provide the parts outside the CDR3, is SAVISQKPSRDICQRGTSLTIQCQVDSQVTMMFWYRQQPGQSLTLIATANQGSEATYESGFVIDKFPISRPNLTFSTLTVSNMSPEDSSIYLCSVEEGQFYGYTFGSGTRLTVV.

The J gene is TRBJ2-1, the V gene TRBV11-2, with D perhaps TRBD1 (5 bases). Germline-derived CDR1 and CDR2 are SGHAT and FQNNGV. Trimming took off 0 bases at V and 5 bases at J, with 14 bases between the two ends. The CDR3 covers 16 residues. CDR3 region: CASSLDHRQSHNEQFF. The CDR3 coding sequence is TGTGCCAGCAGCTTAGATCACCGACAGTCCCACAATGAGCAGTTCTTC. Full variable domain (outside the CDR3, taken from reference TRBV11-2 and TRBJ2-1): EAGVAQSPRYKIIEKRQSVAFWCNPISGHATLYWYQQILGQGPKLLIQFQNNGVVDDSQLPKDRFSAERLKGVDSTLKIQPAKLEDSAVYLCASSLDHRQSHNEQFFGPGTRLTVL.

The chain couples TRBV10-3 to TRBJ1-4, with 9 bases lining up with TRBD1. This CDR3 comprises 14 residues. Looked up from germline, CDR1 is ENHRY and CDR2 is SYGVKD. V dropped 10 bases and J dropped 6; count of bases not matched to a gene: 9. CDR3 region: CATAGGTGHEKLFF. CDR3 nucleotides: TGTGCCACCGCAGGAGGGACAGGGCATGAAAAACTGTTTTTT.

The V and J genes are TRBV2 and TRBJ1-5; TRBD1 is a possible D gene (6 bases). The germline V gene has CDR1 SNHLY and CDR2 FYNNEI. The CDR3 totals 15 residues. V shed 4 bases and J shed 4 bases, with 14 bases lying between them. The CDR3 loop is CASSAGGPTNQPQHF. CDR3 sequence (DNA): TGTGCCAGCAGTGCCGGGGGGCCTACTAATCAGCCCCAGCATTTT.

This sequence joins TRBV4-2 and TRBJ2-3; possible D gene TRBD2, 5 bases. CDR1 and CDR2 (germline): LGHNA, YNFKEQ. With 4 bases removed from V and 6 bases from J, the gap between germline ends came to 17 bases. The length of the CDR3 is 15 residues. The CDR3 sequence is CASSPILEGGDTQYF. DNA of the CDR3: TGTGCCAGCAGCCCAATACTAGAGGGCGGGGATACGCAGTATTTT.

This clone was counted a single time. This chain uses TRBV7-8 with TRBJ2-1, with a weak D call TRBD1 (5 bases). This CDR3 region has 16 residues. Trimming took 1 base from V and 9 from J, leaving 19 bases between them. CDR1 and CDR2 from the germline V gene are SGHVS and FQNEAQ. The CDR3 DNA follows: TGTGCCAGCAGCTTAGGTGGGATAGCATCTCAGGGTGAGCAGTTCTTC. Protein: CASSLGGIASQGEQFF.

This chain joins TRBV7-2 and TRBJ2-5; 11 bases map to TRBD1. The CDR3 loop spans 15 amino acids. The V gene's germline CDR1 is SGHTA and CDR2 FQGNSA. V dropped 5 bases and J dropped 1; count of bases not matched to a gene: 3. In DNA, the CDR3 is TGTGCCAGCAGCGCCGGACAGGGGGCCCAAGAGACCCAGTACTTC. Its protein is CASSAGQGAQETQYF. Using reference TRBV7-2 and TRBJ2-5 for the parts outside the CDR3, the full variable domain is GAGVSQSPSNKVTEKGKDVELRCDPISGHTALYWYRQSLGQGLEFLIYFQGNSAPDKSGLPSDRFSAERTGGSVSTLTIQRTQQEDSAVYLCASSAGQGAQETQYFGPGTRLLVL.

This chain links TRBV6-5 with TRBJ1-1; perhaps TRBD1 as D (6 bases). The CDR3 consists of 14 residues. The ends were cut back, 6 bases at V and 3 bases at J, with 14 bases in the middle. Germline CDR1 and CDR2: MNHEY and SVGAGI. The CDR3: CASRSVGGHTEAFF. The CDR3 region has the DNA TGTGCCAGCAGGTCAGTGGGGGGGCACACTGAAGCTTTCTTT.

The chain employs TRBV2 and TRBJ1-3; D unresolved. CDR1 and CDR2 (germline): SNHLY, FYNNEI. V was shortened by 1 base and J by 0 bases, with 4 bases between the two germline ends. The CDR3 is 14 amino acids. CDR3 DNA sequence: TGTGCCAGCAGTGAAGGCAGCTCTGGAAACACCATATATTTT. Translated, it gives CASSEGSSGNTIYF. Drawing the rest from reference TRBV2 and TRBJ1-3, the complete variable domain is EPEVTQTPSHQVTQMGQEVILRCVPISNHLYFYWYRQILGQKVEFLVSFYNNEISEKSEIFDDQFSVERPDGSNFTLKIRSTKLEDSAMYFCASSEGSSGNTIYFGEGSWLTVV.

This clone was seen only once. The gene calls are TRBV2 and TRBJ1-4; no definite D call. Trimming removed 8 bases from V and 2 bases from J, with 15 bases in between. The germline V gene has CDR1 SNHLY and CDR2 FYNNEI. The CDR3 is made up of 15 amino acids. The CDR3 spells CASGLREVTNEKLFF. For the CDR3, the DNA is TGTGCCAGCGGCCTTAGGGAGGTCACTAATGAAAAACTGTTTTTT. The full variable domain, in which reference TRBV2 and TRBJ1-4 provide the parts outside the CDR3, is EPEVTQTPSHQVTQMGQEVILRCVPISNHLYFYWYRQILGQKVEFLVSFYNNEISEKSEIFDDQFSVERPDGSNFTLKIRSTKLEDSAMYFCASGLREVTNEKLFFGSGTQLSVL.

The chain is built from TRBV29-1 and TRBJ2-3, with D uncertain. This CDR3 is built from 10 residues. The germline gives CDR1 SQVTM, CDR2 ANQGSEA. The V and J ends lost 7 bases and 8 bases respectively, with 10 bases between them. CDR3 in amino acids: CSAQATTQYF. The CDR3 DNA reads TGCAGCGCCCAGGCGACTACGCAGTATTTT.

This rearrangement joins TRBV6-5 to TRBJ1-4; tentatively, D is TRBD1 (5 bases). From germline, CDR1 is MNHEY and CDR2 SVGAGI. The CDR3 extends over 12 amino acids. V shed 4 bases and J shed 14 bases, with 14 bases lying between them. The CDR3 DNA reads TGTGCCAGCAGTTCTTCATCCGGGACCCTGTTTTTT. It translates to CASSSSSGTLFF.

This rearrangement joins TRBV5-4 to TRBJ2-5; no clear D gene. Trimming left V 0 bases short and J 2 bases short, with 8 bases between. Germline CDR1 SGHNT, CDR2 YYREEE (reference sequence). The CDR3 extends over 14 amino acids. The chain's CDR3 is CASSLAARQETQYF. The CDR3 DNA follows: TGTGCCAGCAGCTTGGCCGCCAGACAAGAGACCCAGTACTTC.

The chain has TRBV19 and TRBJ1-4; D remains unclear. The CDR3 spans 12 residues. Germline V gene data show CDR1 as LNHDA and CDR2 as SQIVND (reference sequence). V lost 4 bases and J lost 8, with 8 bases in between. Here the CDR3 DNA reads TGTGCCAGTAGTACCCCCCAGGAAAAACTGTTTTTT. It specifies CASSTPQEKLFF.

The chain is built from TRBV2 and TRBJ2-1; 9 bases fit TRBD1. The trim removed 8 bases at V and 5 bases at J, leaving 10 bases unmatched. The CDR3 totals 15 residues. Germline-derived CDR1 and CDR2 are SNHLY and FYNNEI. CDR3 DNA: TGTGCCAGCTGCTACACAGGGGGCAGGGACAATGAGCAGTTCTTC. Its translation: CASCYTGGRDNEQFF.